These 26 T cell receptor beta chains originate from one sample sequenced in a study of read filtering for tumor transcriptome and immune sequencing. Molecular barcoded adaptors covering alpha/delta and beta/gamma chains were used on around 400 ng RNA. TCRdb fed the reads into MiXCR, producing one record per CDR3 protein. The sample lists about 63,000 distinct CDR3 sequences; about 15% were seen once. Sequenced sample: a population of CD138-negative cells sorted from bone marrow. These receptors were obtained from a donor aged 40 or older with multiple myeloma.

The table lists this clonotype with many counts. With a much larger clone just one base away, this may be a read error. This chain joins TRBV29-1 and TRBJ1-1; possible D gene TRBD1, 5 bases. The CDR3 runs 13 residues. Germline CDR1 SQVTM, CDR2 ANQGSEA. The CDR3 spells CSVGLVGGVEVFF. The DNA of the CDR3 is TGCAGCGTTGGATTAGTGGGGGGAGTTGAAGTTTTCTTT.

This clonotype was seen at least ten times. The chain uses TRBV7-2 and TRBJ2-7, with 9 bases fitting TRBD1. CDR1 and CDR2 from the germline V gene are SGHTA and FQGNSA. This CDR3 is built from 15 residues. V lost 2 bases to trimming and J lost 4 bases; unmatched junction nucleotides: 6. CDR3 in DNA: TGTGCCAGCAGCTTACATACAGGGGGCGGTTACGAGCAGTACTTC. It yields the protein CASSLHTGGGYEQYF.

This clonotype was counted many times. The chain carries TRBV5-1 and TRBJ1-1; D gene uncertain. CDR3 size: 11 residues. Between the trimmed V and J ends, which lost 5 bases and 0 bases, there was a span of 2 bases. Germline lookup yields CDR1 SGHRS and CDR2 YFSETQ. The CDR3 loop reads CASRVNTEAFF. The CDR3 nucleotides are TGCGCCAGCAGGGTGAACACTGAAGCTTTCTTT.

The sample holds many counts of this clonotype. V and J are TRBV9 and TRBJ2-5; TRBD1 is a possible D gene (5 bases). Looked up from germline, CDR1 is SGDLS and CDR2 is YYNGEE. Trimming took 1 base from V and 2 from J, leaving 21 bases between them. The CDR3 contains 18 residues. The CDR3 region has the DNA TGTGCCAGCAGCGTAAACGGCCCTGGATCAGGGCGACAAGAGACCCAGTACTTC. Its translation is CASSVNGPGSGRQETQYF.

This clonotype has ten or more counts. The V gene is TRBV11-3, the J gene TRBJ2-3; D remains unclear. This CDR3 is built from 13 residues. V was cut by 3 bases and J by 9 bases, with 13 bases left in between. Germline V CDR1 and CDR2: SGHNT, YENEEA. CDR3 region: CASSFRNSHTQYF. CDR3 sequence (DNA): TGTGCCAGCAGCTTCAGGAACAGTCACACGCAGTATTTT.

In the case of this clonotype: A far larger clone is only one base removed, so a read error is likely. The chain is built from TRBV6-1 and TRBJ2-1, with D perhaps assigned TRBD1 or TRBD2 (6 bases each). Germline V gene sequence: CDR1 MNHNS, CDR2 SASEGT. The CDR3 contains 14 residues. Trimming removed 8 bases at V and 8 bases at J, with 19 bases between. CDR3 nucleotide sequence: TGTGCCAGCGTCCCTGGCGGGAACAGGGATGAGCAGTTCTTC. This sequence encodes CASVPGGNRDEQFF.

V is TRBV7-2 and J is TRBJ2-1; either TRBD1 or TRBD2 may fit D (5 bases each). This CDR3 has 16 residues. Germline assignment: CDR1 SGHTA and CDR2 FQGNSA. V gave up 5 bases and J gave up 4 bases, with 18 bases separating them. Written as DNA, the CDR3 is TGTGCCAGCAGCCAAATTTCAGGGAGCAAGTACAATGAGCAGTTCTTC. Translation: CASSQISGSKYNEQFF.

This clonotype was recorded at least ten times. The chain employs TRBV7-3 and TRBJ2-7, with 10 bases fitting TRBD1. The germline V gene encodes CDR1 SGHTA and CDR2 FQGTGA. Trimming at V came to 3 bases and at J to 5 bases, leaving 1 base not matched to a gene. The CDR3 runs to 13 residues. CDR3 sequence (DNA): TGTGCCAGCAGCTTTGACAGGGGGCACGAGCAGTACTTC. Amino acids: CASSFDRGHEQYF.

This clonotype was observed at least ten times. This sequence joins TRBV18 and TRBJ2-7; D possibly corresponds to TRBD2 (6 bases). The ends were cut back, 1 base at V and 1 base at J, with 11 bases in the middle. Looked up from germline, CDR1 is KGHSH and CDR2 is LQKENI. The CDR3 spans 15 residues. In DNA form, the CDR3 reads TGTGCCAGCTCACCACGTGGGACTGGGTCCTACGAGCAGTACTTC. It is translated as CASSPRGTGSYEQYF.

The sample holds many counts of this clonotype. This chain uses TRBV18 with TRBJ2-2, with TRBD2 matching over 15 bases. Germline CDR1 reads KGHSH; CDR2 reads LQKENI. With 1 base clipped from V and 3 bases from J, the junction kept 9 bases outside the gene matches. There are 20 residues in the CDR3. CDR3 DNA sequence: TGTGCCAGCTCACCACGAAAACCGGGACTAGCGGGAGGACACACCGGGGAGCTGTTTTTT. It encodes CASSPRKPGLAGGHTGELFF.

In this sample, this clonotype turned up many times. This chain links TRBV7-3 with TRBJ1-2, with D unclear. V was trimmed by 5 bases and J by 2 bases, leaving 12 bases between them. CDR3 size: 14 residues. Germline values: CDR1 SGHTA, CDR2 FQGTGA. The CDR3 reads CASSPPPPNYGYTF. The CDR3 region has the DNA TGTGCCAGCAGCCCCCCCCCACCGAACTATGGCTACACCTTC.

This clonotype was seen many times. The chain couples TRBV7-2 to TRBJ2-3, with 7 nucleotides matching TRBD2. Germline V gives CDR1 SGHTA, CDR2 FQGNSA. V was pared by 3 bases and J by 1 base, with 1 base of the junction left unmatched. The CDR3 sequence is 14 residues long. CDR3 coding DNA: TGTGCCAGCAGCTTCACTAGCGGCACAGATACGCAGTATTTT. Amino acids: CASSFTSGTDTQYF.

The chain joins TRBV6-6 to TRBJ1-1; a weak D match, TRBD1 (5 bases). Trimming removed 6 bases from V and 1 base from J, with 9 bases in between. Germline-derived CDR1 and CDR2 are MNHNY and SVGAGI (reference sequence). The CDR3 totals 13 residues. The CDR3 nucleotides are TGTGCCAGCAGCCTCAGGGAGAACACTGAAGCTTTCTTT. Protein product: CASSLRENTEAFF.

On this clonotype: In this CDR3 the conserved last residue, phenylalanine or tryptophan, is missing, so a read error is likely. V and J are TRBV12-3 or TRBV12-4 and TRBJ2-5; TRBD1 aligns across 8 bases. V lost 5 bases, J lost 4 bases, and 9 bases stayed unmatched. CDR3 length: 15 residues. The CDR3 loop reads CASSPRTGLLETQYC. CDR3 DNA: TGTGCCAGCAGTCCGCGGACAGGGCTTCTAGAGACCCAGTACTGC.

To note about this clonotype: At one end, the junction sequence differs from germline, possibly due to a read error. The chain joins TRBV18 to TRBJ1-1; D perhaps matches TRBD1 (5 bases). CDR1 KGHSH and CDR2 LQKENI come from the germline V gene. The CDR3 sequence is 16 residues long. This CDR3 is CASSPRTLGRGNEASF. CDR3 sequence (DNA): TGTGCCAGCTCACCTCGGACTTTAGGACGGGGGAACGAAGCTTCCTTC. Looking up the rest from reference TRBV18 and TRBJ1-1 gives the full variable domain: NAGVMQNPRHLVRRRGQEARLRCSPMKGHSHVYWYRQLPEEGLKFMVYLQKENIIDESGMPKERFSAEFPKEGPSILRIQQVVRGDSAAYFCASSPRTLGRGNEASFGQGTRLTVV.

This clonotype was counted at least ten times. The chain employs TRBV5-1 and TRBJ2-1, with 10 bases matching TRBD2. V lost 4 bases and J lost 9; bases outside the gene matches: 7. Germline V gene data show CDR1 as SGHRS and CDR2 as YFSETQ. The CDR3 covers 14 residues. This CDR3 reads CASSLRTSGSEQFF. DNA for the CDR3: TGCGCCAGCAGCCTCCGGACTAGCGGAAGTGAGCAGTTCTTC. Looking up the rest from reference TRBV5-1 and TRBJ2-1 gives the full variable domain: KAGVTQTPRYLIKTRGQQVTLSCSPISGHRSVSWYQQTPGQGLQFLFEYFSETQRNKGNFPGRFSGRQFSNSRSEMNVSTLELGDSALYLCASSLRTSGSEQFFGPGTRLTVL.

This clonotype occurred many times. The rearrangement uses TRBV7-8 and TRBJ2-2, with 9 bases fitting TRBD2. Unmatched junction bases numbered 19, after V lost 2 bases and J lost 3 bases. The germline CDR1 and CDR2 sequences are SGHVS and FQNEAQ. The CDR3 is 21 residues long. The CDR3 loop is CASSLRPFLTSGKGDTGELFF. CDR3 bases: TGTGCCAGCAGCTTACGGCCGTTTTTGACTAGCGGCAAAGGGGACACCGGGGAGCTGTTTTTT. Based on the CDR3 plus reference TRBV7-8 and TRBJ2-2, the full variable domain is GAGVSQSPRYKVAKRGQDVALRCDPISGHVSLFWYQQALGQGPEFLTYFQNEAQLDKSGLPSDRFFAERPEGSVSTLKIQRTQQEDSAVYLCASSLRPFLTSGKGDTGELFFGEGSRLTVL.

This clonotype was observed at least ten times. V and J are TRBV20-1 and TRBJ2-7; 8 nucleotides agree with TRBD2. Trimming took 0 bases from V and 3 from J; bases not matched to a gene: 7. The CDR3 covers 15 residues. Germline V gene lookup returns CDR1 DFQATT and CDR2 SNEGSKA (reference sequence). CDR3 residues: CSARDPGRGVYEQYF. DNA of the CDR3: TGCAGTGCTAGAGATCCCGGGAGGGGGGTCTACGAGCAGTACTTC.

This clonotype was detected many times. The chain's CDR3 is CASSLKGTAIGGYTF. The DNA for the CDR3 is TGTGCCAGCAGCTTAAAGGGGACTGCTATCGGTGGCTACACCTTC. The chain couples TRBV11-2 to TRBJ1-2; TRBD1 might be the D (5 bases). V shed 2 bases and J shed 7 bases, with 17 bases lying between them. The CDR3 is 15 amino acids. Looked up from germline, CDR1 is SGHAT and CDR2 is FQNNGV.

The chain couples TRBV20-1 to TRBJ2-1, with 14 bases matching TRBD2. Per germline, CDR1 DFQATT and CDR2 SNEGSKA (reference sequence). CDR3 length: 18 amino acids. V lost 6 bases, J lost 5 bases, and 15 bases stayed unmatched. CDR3 amino acids: CSARQAGLAGETNNEQFF. CDR3 nucleotides: TGCAGTGCCAGACAGGCGGGACTAGCGGGAGAAACCAACAATGAGCAGTTCTTC.

This chain connects TRBV5-1 to TRBJ2-5; the D is unclear. The CDR3 is 12 residues long. Between the trimmed V and J ends, which lost 6 bases and 2 bases, there was a span of 8 bases. CDR1 and CDR2 from the germline V gene are SGHRS and YFSETQ. In DNA, the CDR3 is TGCGCCAGCACTGGAATACAAGAGACCCAGTACTTC. The encoded protein is CASTGIQETQYF.

This clonotype showed up many times. This chain's CDR3 is CASSLVQGGIQYF. The CDR3 nucleotides are TGTGCCAGCAGCTTAGTACAGGGTGGCATTCAGTACTTC. V gene TRBV7-9 combines with J gene TRBJ2-4; tentatively, D is TRBD1 (6 bases). The CDR3 runs to 13 residues. Between the trimmed V and J ends, which lost 1 base and 9 bases, there was a span of 10 bases. Germline V gene sequence: CDR1 SEHNR, CDR2 FQNEAQ (reference sequence).

This clonotype was seen at least ten times. This chain uses TRBV9 with TRBJ1-1, with 8 positions matching TRBD1. The CDR3 length is 15 residues. With 4 bases clipped from V and 2 bases from J, the junction kept 7 bases outside the gene matches. CDR1 and CDR2 from the germline V gene are SGDLS and YYNGEE. The CDR3 region has the DNA TGTGCCAGCAGCCTCTCCGGGACAGGAAACACTGAAGCTTTCTTT. It specifies CASSLSGTGNTEAFF.

This clonotype was seen ten or more times. This rearrangement joins TRBV24-1 to TRBJ2-1, with 8 bases that match TRBD1. Trimming cost V 0 bases and J 9 bases; bases outside gene matches: 6. The CDR3 consists of 15 residues. Germline V gene lookup returns CDR1 KGHDR and CDR2 SFDVKD. The CDR3 nucleotides read TGTGCCACCAGTGATTTGGGACAGGGTAAAATTGAGCAGTTCTTC. Translation gives CATSDLGQGKIEQFF.

This clonotype was detected a few times. This chain joins TRBV12-3 or TRBV12-4 and TRBJ2-7; tentative D call: TRBD2 (6 bases). CDR3 length: 13 amino acids. Between the trimmed V and J ends, which lost 3 bases and 2 bases, there was a span of 8 bases. CDR3 sequence reads: CASSFAGPYEQYF. CDR3 coding DNA: TGTGCCAGCAGTTTTGCGGGGCCCTACGAGCAGTACTTC.

This clonotype appeared many times. The chain couples TRBV20-1 to TRBJ2-2; unclear D gene. Trimming removed 0 bases at V and 4 bases at J, with 15 bases between. Per germline, CDR1 DFQATT and CDR2 SNEGSKA (reference sequence). The CDR3 runs to 16 residues. CDR3 sequence: CSARESGTSGTGELFF. CDR3 nucleotide sequence: TGCAGTGCTAGAGAAAGTGGAACCTCGGGCACCGGGGAGCTGTTTTTT.